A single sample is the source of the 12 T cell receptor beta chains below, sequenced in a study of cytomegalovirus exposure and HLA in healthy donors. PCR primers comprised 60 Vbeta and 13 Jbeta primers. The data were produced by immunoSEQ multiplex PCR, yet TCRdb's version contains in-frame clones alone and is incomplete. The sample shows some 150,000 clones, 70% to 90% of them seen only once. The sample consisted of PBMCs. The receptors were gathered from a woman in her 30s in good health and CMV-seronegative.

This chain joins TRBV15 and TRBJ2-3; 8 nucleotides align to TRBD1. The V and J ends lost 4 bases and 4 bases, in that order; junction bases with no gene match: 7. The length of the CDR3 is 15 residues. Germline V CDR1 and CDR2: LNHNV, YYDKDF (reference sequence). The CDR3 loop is CATSTRDRSADTQYF. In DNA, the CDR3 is TGTGCCACCAGCACCCGGGACAGGTCAGCAGATACGCAGTATTTT.

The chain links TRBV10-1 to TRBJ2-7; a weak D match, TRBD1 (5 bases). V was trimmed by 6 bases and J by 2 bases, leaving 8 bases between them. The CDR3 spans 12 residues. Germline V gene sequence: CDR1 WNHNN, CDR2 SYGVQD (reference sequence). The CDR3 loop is CASSRVPYEQYF. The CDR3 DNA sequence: TGCGCCAGCAGCAGGGTCCCCTACGAGCAGTACTTC.

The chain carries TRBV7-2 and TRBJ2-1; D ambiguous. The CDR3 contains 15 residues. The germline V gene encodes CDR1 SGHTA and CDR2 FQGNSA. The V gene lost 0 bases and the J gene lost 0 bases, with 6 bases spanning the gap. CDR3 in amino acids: CASSLAHSSYNEQFF. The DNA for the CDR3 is TGTGCCAGCAGCTTAGCCCATAGCTCCTACAATGAGCAGTTCTTC.

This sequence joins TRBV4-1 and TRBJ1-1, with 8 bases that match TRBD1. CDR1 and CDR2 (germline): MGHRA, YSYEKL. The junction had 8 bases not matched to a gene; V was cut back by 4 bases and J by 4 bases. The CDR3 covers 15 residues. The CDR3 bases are TGCGCCAGCAGCCCGAACAGGGGGGAGGGCACTGAAGCTTTCTTT. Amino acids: CASSPNRGEGTEAFF.

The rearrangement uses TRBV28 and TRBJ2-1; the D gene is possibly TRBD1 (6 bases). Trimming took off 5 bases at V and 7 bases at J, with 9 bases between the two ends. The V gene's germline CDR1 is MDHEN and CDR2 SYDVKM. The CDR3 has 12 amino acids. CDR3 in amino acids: CASSQGPNEQFF. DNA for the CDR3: TGTGCCAGCAGTCAGGGGCCGAATGAGCAGTTCTTC.

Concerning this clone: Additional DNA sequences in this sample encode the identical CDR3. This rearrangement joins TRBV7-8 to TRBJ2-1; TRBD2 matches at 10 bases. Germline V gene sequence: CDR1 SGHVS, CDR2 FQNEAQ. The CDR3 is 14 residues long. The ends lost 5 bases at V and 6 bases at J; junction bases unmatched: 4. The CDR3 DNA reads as TGTGCCAGCAGCCGGACTAGCGGCGGCAATGAGCAGTTCTTC. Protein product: CASSRTSGGNEQFF. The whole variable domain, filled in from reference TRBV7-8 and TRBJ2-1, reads GAGVSQSPRYKVAKRGQDVALRCDPISGHVSLFWYQQALGQGPEFLTYFQNEAQLDKSGLPSDRFFAERPEGSVSTLKIQRTQQEDSAVYLCASSRTSGGNEQFFGPGTRLTVL.

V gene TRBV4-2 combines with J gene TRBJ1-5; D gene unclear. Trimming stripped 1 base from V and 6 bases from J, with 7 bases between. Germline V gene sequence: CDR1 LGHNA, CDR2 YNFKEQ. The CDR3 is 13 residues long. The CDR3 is CASSQGVSQPQHF. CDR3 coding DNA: TGTGCCAGCAGCCAAGGAGTCTCTCAGCCCCAGCATTTT.

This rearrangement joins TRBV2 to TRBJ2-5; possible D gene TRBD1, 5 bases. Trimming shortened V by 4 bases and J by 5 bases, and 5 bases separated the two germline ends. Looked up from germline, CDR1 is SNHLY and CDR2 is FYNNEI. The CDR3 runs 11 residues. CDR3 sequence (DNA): TGTGCCAGCAGTGCAGGGGAGACCCAGTACTTC. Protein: CASSAGETQYF.

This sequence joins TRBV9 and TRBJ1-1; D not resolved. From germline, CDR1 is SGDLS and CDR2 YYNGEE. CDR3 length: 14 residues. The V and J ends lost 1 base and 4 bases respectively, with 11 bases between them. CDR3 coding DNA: TGTGCCAGCAGCGTAATTTCCGGAGGCACTGAAGCTTTCTTT. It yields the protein CASSVISGGTEAFF.

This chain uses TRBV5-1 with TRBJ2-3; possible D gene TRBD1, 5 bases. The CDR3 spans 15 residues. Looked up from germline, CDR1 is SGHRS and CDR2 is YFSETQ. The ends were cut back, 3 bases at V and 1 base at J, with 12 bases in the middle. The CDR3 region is CASSSDMWGTDTQYF. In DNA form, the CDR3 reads TGCGCCAGCAGCTCGGACATGTGGGGCACAGATACGCAGTATTTT.

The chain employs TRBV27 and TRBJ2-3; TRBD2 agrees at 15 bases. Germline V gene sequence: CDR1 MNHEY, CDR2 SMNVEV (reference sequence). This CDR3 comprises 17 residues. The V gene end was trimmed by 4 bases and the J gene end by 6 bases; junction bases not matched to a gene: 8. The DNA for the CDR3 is TGTGCCAGCAGTTCCCCCGGGACTAGCGGGAGGTTGGATACGCAGTATTTT. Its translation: CASSSPGTSGRLDTQYF.

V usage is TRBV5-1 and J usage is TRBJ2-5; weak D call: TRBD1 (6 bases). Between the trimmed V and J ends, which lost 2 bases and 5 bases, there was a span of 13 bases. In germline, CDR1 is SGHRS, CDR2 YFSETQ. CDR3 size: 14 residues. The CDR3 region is CASSLMGAWETQYF. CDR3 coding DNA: TGCGCCAGCAGCTTAATGGGGGCGTGGGAGACCCAGTACTTC. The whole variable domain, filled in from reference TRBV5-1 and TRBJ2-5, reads KAGVTQTPRYLIKTRGQQVTLSCSPISGHRSVSWYQQTPGQGLQFLFEYFSETQRNKGNFPGRFSGRQFSNSRSEMNVSTLELGDSALYLCASSLMGAWETQYFGPGTRLLVL.